Listed below are T cell receptor beta chains from one sample, sequenced in a study of T-cell memory formation after mild COVID-19. Each CDR3 protein gets one entry after TCRdb re-called the 5' RACE reads with MiXCR. The repertoire includes 340,000 or so distinct CDR3 sequences, over 10% of them detected once, and 20% to 25% sits in the top ten. The sequenced sample consisted of PBMCs or a T cell subset sorted from them (not recorded which). The origin of the receptors is a man aged 18 to 30 who had mild COVID-19 (a few samples of this study predate the infection). Cell type and time point are not known. CDR3s include the opening cysteine and the closing phenylalanine or tryptophan. Each record gives: clone size, V gene, J gene, D gene, CDR3 DNA, CDR3 protein. A D gene is named only where the DNA matches it firmly. Clone size is given for some rows only: seen once, a few or many times, or a class if the clone is expanded.

size: NA
V: TRBV20-1
J: TRBJ1-3
D: NA
DNA: TGCAGTGCTAGGGTCCACCCTGGAAACACCATATATTTT
CDR3: CSARVHPGNTIYF

size: few
V: TRBV10-3
J: TRBJ2-2
D: TRBD2
DNA: TGTGCCATCAACGGCGTGGCGGGGGGTACCACCGGGGAGCTGTTTTTT
CDR3: CAINGVAGGTTGELFF

size: few
V: TRBV10-3
J: TRBJ2-6
D: NA
DNA: TGTGCCATCAGTGAGTCAGGGACTGGGGCCAACGTCCTGACTTTC
CDR3: CAISESGTGANVLTF

size: NA
V: TRBV2
J: TRBJ2-2
D: NA
DNA: TGTGCCAGCAGTCCCAGATACACCGGGGAGCTGTTTTTT
CDR3: CASSPRYTGELFF

size: many
V: TRBV4-1
J: TRBJ2-1
D: NA
DNA: TGCGCCAGCTCGATTGGGCCGCCGCCCTACAATGAGCAGTTCTTC
CDR3: CASSIGPPPYNEQFF

size: NA
V: TRBV5-1
J: TRBJ2-5
D: TRBD1
DNA: TGCGCCAGCAGCTTGAGGGGGCAGGGGGTCCAAGAGACCCAGTACTTC
CDR3: CASSLRGQGVQETQYF

size: NA
V: TRBV20-1
J: TRBJ1-5
D: NA
DNA: TGCAGTGCTAGAGATCAGGTGGGGGGTACGGTTCAGCCCCAGCATTTT
CDR3: CSARDQVGGTVQPQHF

size: NA
V: TRBV7-6
J: TRBJ1-2
D: NA
DNA: TGTGCCAGCAGCATGACAGGTTTTGGCTACACCTTC
CDR3: CASSMTGFGYTF

size: NA
V: TRBV4-1
J: TRBJ1-4
D: TRBD1
DNA: TGCGCCAGCAGCCACCTGGACAGGGGGCGAAAGGCTAATGAAAAACTGTTTTTT
CDR3: CASSHLDRGRKANEKLFF

size: NA
V: TRBV12-3/TRBV12-4
J: TRBJ2-4
D: NA
DNA: TGTGCCAGCAGCCCTGCCGGGTGGGGGGGCCTCCTTCAGTACTTC
CDR3: CASSPAGWGGLLQYF

size: few
V: TRBV9
J: TRBJ2-5
D: TRBD1
DNA: TGTGCCAGCGGAAAGAAGGGACAGGGCCAAGAGACCCAGTACTTC
CDR3: CASGKKGQGQETQYF

size: many
V: TRBV7-2
J: TRBJ2-5
D: TRBD2
DNA: TGTGCCAGCAGCTTAGACGGGACTAGCGGGGAGACCCAGTACTTC
CDR3: CASSLDGTSGETQYF

size: few
V: TRBV11-2
J: TRBJ2-2
D: NA
DNA: TGTGCCAGCAGCTTGCAGGGGTTTAACGGGGAGCTGTTTTTT
CDR3: CASSLQGFNGELFF